What follows is one TCR beta chain and its context. These data originate in a study of blood T cell repertoires in COVID-19. Study summary: Acute and convalescent COVID-19 specimens originated in the United States, Italy and Spain.

The method was immunoSEQ multiplex PCR; TCRdb's version includes in-frame clones alone and lacks a portion of them. Of more than 80,000 clones in the sample, approximately 86% were seen once. The specimen sequenced was peripheral blood. The receptor was derived from a man in his forties or fifties with acute or convalescent COVID-19.

CDR3 bases: TGTGCCTGGACAACAGACTATGGCTACACCTTC. Its protein product is CAWTTDYGYTF. The chain carries TRBV30 and TRBJ1-2; D remains ambiguous. Germline V gene sequence: CDR1 GTSNPN, CDR2 SVGIG (reference sequence). Trimming removed 4 bases at V and 3 bases at J, with 6 bases between. This CDR3 region has 11 residues.